What follows is one T cell receptor beta chain and its context. Its antigen is currently unknown. This record comes from a study of CD8 T cells in ankylosing spondylitis. TCRdb re-derived calls from the 5' RACE reads in MiXCR, one entry per CDR3 protein. The sample lists about 210,000 distinct CDR3 sequences, over 7% occurring once. Notes on the study in general: Matched ankylosing spondylitis synovial fluid reportedly contained a significantly enriched population of disease-linked clones. Some motif variants were previously reported in reactive arthritis synovial fluid and blood.

Sequencing was performed on blood, either unsorted or a sorted T cell fraction (not recorded which). The sequence derives from a female donor with ankylosing spondylitis or in good health (not recorded which).

In DNA, the CDR3 is TGTGCCACCAGCCGTATCGAGCGGCCTAACAATGAGCAGTTCTTC. Translation: CATSRIERPNNEQFF. The gene calls are TRBV15 and TRBJ2-1; a weak D match, TRBD2 (5 bases). Trimming took 5 bases from V and 5 from J, leaving 16 bases between them. The CDR3 consists of 15 residues. The germline CDR1 and CDR2 sequences are LNHNV and YYDKDF (reference sequence).